The T cell receptor (beta chain) under discussion was sequenced for a study of cytomegalovirus exposure and HLA in healthy donors. Trimming at V came to 2 bases and at J to 3 bases, leaving 5 bases not matched to a gene. The germline V gene has CDR1 SGHTA and CDR2 FQGTGA. The CDR3 covers 16 residues. Points from the study as a whole: The study found most TCR sequences rare, yet found some public TCRs in many donors.

The donors were part of the validation cohort of 95 to 150 subjects. That cohort was separate from the first cohort, which comprised about 730 subjects. Using immunoSEQ multiplex PCR, the repertoire was profiled, and TCRdb retains in-frame clones only, with some absent. Here the sample spans 110,000 to 150,000 clones, roughly nine tenths being singletons. Comments on this clone: What it binds is not known.

This TCR was sampled from a man between 18 and 35 years old in good health and CMV-seronegative. This rearrangement joins TRBV7-3 to TRBJ2-1; 9 bases align to TRBD2. The sample was PBMCs. The CDR3 reads CASSLLSSGGYNEQFF. CDR3 coding DNA: TGTGCCAGCAGCTTACTGAGTAGCGGGGGCTACAATGAGCAGTTCTTC.